Described below is a single T cell receptor (beta chain) sequence and its context. What it recognizes is unknown. Donors consisted of healthy bone marrow donors. Germline V CDR1 and CDR2: SNHLY, FYNNEI. This CDR3 region has 15 residues. Trimming cost V 7 bases and J 4 bases; bases outside gene matches: 8. The record originates from a study of cytomegalovirus exposure and HLA in healthy donors. Study background: Early released data had about 85 million unique TCRs, all coming from HLA-typed donors. Study-wide findings and caveats: Researchers reported from a later analysis that most CMV-associated TCR beta chains appeared HLA-restricted. A later analysis revealed that TCR association rates differed between HLA loci, peaking at DRB1 and bottoming out at HLA-C.

Amplification used 60 Vbeta primers and 13 Jbeta primers. Some clones are missing from TCRdb's copy, which holds only in-frame ones; the method was immunoSEQ multiplex PCR. The table has some 200,000 clones, around 70% seen once. The chain couples TRBV2 to TRBJ2-1; 9 bases line up with TRBD2. Source material: PBMCs. The source of this sequence is a man aged 40-55 years in good health and CMV-seropositive. CDR3: CASMLLRGGYNEQFF. The DNA for the CDR3 is TGTGCCAGCATGCTCTTGCGGGGGGGTTACAATGAGCAGTTCTTC.